This T cell receptor (beta chain) was documented in a study of neurological immune-mediated disorders. This clonotype was seen repeatedly, ten times or more. What it recognizes is unknown. Synthesis of cDNA was carried out by template-switch 5'RACE. The reaction used 10-nucleotide random UMIs. Over 200 million TCR-beta sequences from 15-18 subjects were obtained in each sequencing run. TCRdb re-analysed the 5' RACE reads in MiXCR, keeping a single row per CDR3 protein. The sample includes approximately 50,000 distinct CDR3 sequences, roughly 4% of them seen just once. General study results and limits: Phylogenetic grouping assigned the repertoires of 18 of 34 multiple sclerosis patients to a single related-CDR3 cluster, which may represent a signature. Multiple sclerosis, the disease with the least TCR clonal expansion, fell below healthy controls, whereas HTLV-1-associated myelopathy showed the most.

CDR3 length: 15 amino acids. V gave up 4 bases and J gave up 0 bases, with 13 bases separating them. Germline CDR1 SGHRS, CDR2 YFSETQ. This receptor was obtained from a man aged 25-45 years with multiple sclerosis. The V and J genes are TRBV5-1 and TRBJ1-2; the D gene is possibly TRBD1 (5 bases). Sample: PBMCs. CDR3 in amino acids: CASSRDSTANYGYTF. The CDR3, as DNA: TGCGCCAGCAGCCGTGACAGCACCGCTAACTATGGCTACACCTTC.